These 29 T cell receptor beta chains were sequenced from one sample in a study of blood T cell repertoires in COVID-19. This table comes from immunoSEQ multiplex PCR, and its TCRdb copy is limited to in-frame clones, with some not included. The repertoire consists of roughly 230,000 clones, with 80% to 90% occurring once and the leading ten covering under 5%. The sample was peripheral blood. The origin of the receptors is a man aged 50 to 60 with acute or convalescent COVID-19.

The J gene is TRBJ2-7, the V gene TRBV5-6, with 8 positions matching TRBD2. The CDR3 runs to 13 residues. Losses at the gene ends were 4 bases for V and 3 bases for J; bases not matched to a gene: 3. The germline V gene encodes CDR1 SGHDT and CDR2 YYEEEE. The CDR3 bases are TGTGCCAGCAGCGGGGGACTAGGCTACGAGCAGTACTTC. Translated: CASSGGLGYEQYF.

The rearrangement uses TRBV19 and TRBJ1-5; TRBD1 aligns across 7 bases. Germline V gene data show CDR1 as LNHDA and CDR2 as SQIVND (reference sequence). V lost 4 bases to trimming and J lost 6 bases; unmatched junction nucleotides: 9. CDR3 size: 15 residues. Here the CDR3 reads CASSNEGAQGQPQHF. The CDR3, as DNA: TGTGCCAGTAGTAACGAGGGGGCGCAAGGTCAGCCCCAGCATTTT.

V usage is TRBV5-6 and J usage is TRBJ1-6; no definite D call. V was pared by 4 bases and J by 6 bases, with 14 bases between. The CDR3 covers 15 residues. The V gene's germline CDR1 is SGHDT and CDR2 YYEEEE. CDR3: CASSPRGSGNSPLHF. The CDR3 bases are TGTGCCAGCAGCCCGCGAGGGTCGGGTAATTCACCCCTCCACTTT.

This clone was counted a few times. The gene calls are TRBV5-4 and TRBJ1-1, with TRBD1 identical over 11 bases. After removal of 9 bases from V and 5 bases from J, the junction contained 15 bases not matched to a gene. This CDR3 region has 16 residues. CDR1 and CDR2 from the germline V gene are SGHNT and YYREEE (reference sequence). In nucleotides, the CDR3 is TGTGCCACCAAAAAGGCGCTGGGACAGGGGGGAACTGAAGCTTTCTTT. Translation gives CATKKALGQGGTEAFF.

This clone was counted a few times. The rearrangement links TRBV19 to TRBJ1-2; 8 bases agree with TRBD1. The germline V gene encodes CDR1 LNHDA and CDR2 SQIVND (reference sequence). The CDR3 totals 15 residues. The V segment lost 4 bases and the J segment 6 bases; nucleotides outside the gene matches: 10. The DNA for the CDR3 is TGTGCCAGTAGTAGCTGGACAGGGAGAGGTCATGGCTACACCTTC. It specifies CASSSWTGRGHGYTF. Combining the CDR3 with reference TRBV19 and TRBJ1-2 gives the whole variable domain DGGITQSPKYLFRKEGQNVTLSCEQNLNHDAMYWYRQDPGQGLRLIYYSQIVNDFQKGDIAEGYSVSREKKESFPLTVTSAQKNPTAFYLCASSSWTGRGHGYTFGSGTRLTVV.

This clone was seen a handful of times. The chain has TRBV3-1 (or the pseudogene TRBV3-2) and TRBJ1-5; D is unresolved. CDR1 and CDR2 (germline): LGHDT, YNNKEL (reference sequence). Trimming removed 5 bases at V and 7 bases at J, with 15 bases between. The CDR3 has 14 residues. The CDR3: CASSYGSGYQPQHF. The CDR3 nucleotides read TGTGCCAGCAGCTATGGATCGGGATACCAGCCCCAGCATTTT.

This clone has a single count. V and J are TRBV6-5 and TRBJ1-5; possible D gene TRBD1, 6 bases. Between the trimmed V and J ends, which lost 2 bases and 5 bases, there was a span of 13 bases. The germline CDR1 and CDR2 sequences are MNHEY and SVGAGI. CDR3 length equals 15 residues. CDR3 loop: CASSYAGGAHQPQHF. CDR3 coding DNA: TGTGCCAGCAGTTACGCCGGGGGGGCCCATCAGCCCCAGCATTTT.

This chain links TRBV15 with TRBJ2-1; D remains unclear. Germline V gene sequence: CDR1 LNHNV, CDR2 YYDKDF (reference sequence). Trimming stripped 4 bases from V and 5 bases from J, with 6 bases between. CDR3 size: 12 residues. The CDR3 here is CATSTPDNEQFF. DNA for the CDR3: TGTGCCACCAGCACCCCAGACAATGAGCAGTTCTTC.

The chain has TRBV6-4 and TRBJ1-3, with D unclear. The CDR3 is 14 amino acids. Between the trimmed V and J ends, which lost 4 bases and 1 base, there was a span of 8 bases. The V gene's germline CDR1 is MRHNA and CDR2 SNTAGT. The DNA for the CDR3 is TGTGCCAGCAGTGTTGTCTATTCTGGAAACACCATATATTTT. The encoded protein is CASSVVYSGNTIYF.

The chain combines TRBV5-1 with TRBJ1-2, with 10 bases lining up with TRBD1. This CDR3 is 15 amino acids long. The trim removed 4 bases at V and 6 bases at J, leaving 9 bases unmatched. The V gene's germline CDR1 is SGHRS and CDR2 YFSETQ. CDR3: CASSPGQGIDHGYTF. As DNA, the CDR3 is TGCGCCAGCAGCCCGGGACAGGGGATAGATCATGGCTACACCTTC.

The chain employs TRBV6-2 or TRBV6-3 and TRBJ2-5; no reliable D call. Deletions cut 6 bases from V and 2 bases from J, with 10 bases between. CDR1 and CDR2 from the germline V gene are MNHEY and SVGEGT. This CDR3 is built from 13 residues. The CDR3 DNA sequence: TGTGCCAGCAGCGACCTAGGACAAGAGACCCAGTACTTC. It is translated as CASSDLGQETQYF.

The rearrangement joins TRBV6-1 to TRBJ1-2, with 7 bases aligning to TRBD1. After removal of 1 base from V and 4 bases from J, the junction contained 9 bases not matched to a gene. CDR3 length equals 16 residues. CDR1 is MNHNS and CDR2 is SASEGT in the germline V gene. The CDR3: CASSEDGTAYSYGYTF. CDR3 DNA sequence: TGTGCCAGCAGTGAAGACGGGACAGCATATTCCTATGGCTACACCTTC.

This clone was detected many times. The gene calls are TRBV4-1 and TRBJ1-2; a possible D gene is TRBD1 (6 bases). The V end was cut by 6 bases, the J end by 3 bases, with 11 bases between. This CDR3 is 13 amino acids long. Germline V lookup: CDR1 MGHRA, CDR2 YSYEKL. The CDR3 DNA sequence: TGCGCCAGCAGGTCGACAGGTTACTATGGCTACACCTTC. It is translated as CASRSTGYYGYTF.

The chain uses TRBV13 and TRBJ2-1; 10 bases agree with TRBD2. CDR3 length equals 16 residues. In germline, CDR1 is PRHDT, CDR2 FYEKMQ (reference sequence). With V trimmed by 0 bases and J by 7 bases, 6 bases remained unmatched. In DNA form, the CDR3 reads TGTGCCAGCAGCTTAGGCCGTAGCGGGAGGTTAAATGAGCAGTTCTTC. Amino acid sequence: CASSLGRSGRLNEQFF.

This clone was counted between two and nine times. Other DNA sequences within the sample encode an identical CDR3. V is TRBV4-1 and J is TRBJ2-7, with TRBD2 matching over 8 bases. V dropped 1 base and J dropped 1; count of bases not matched to a gene: 3. The length of the CDR3 is 15 residues. CDR1 and CDR2 (germline): MGHRA, YSYEKL. CDR3 in amino acids: CASSQGSGGSYEQYF. The CDR3 DNA reads TGCGCCAGCAGCCAAGGGAGCGGGGGTTCCTACGAGCAGTACTTC.

V and J are TRBV27 and TRBJ1-1, with D unresolved. The CDR3 sequence is 13 residues long. Trimming took 7 bases from V and 1 from J, leaving 10 bases between them. From germline, CDR1 is MNHEY and CDR2 SMNVEV (reference sequence). The CDR3: CASTSGSNTEAFF. CDR3 DNA sequence: TGTGCCAGCACCTCGGGTTCGAACACTGAAGCTTTCTTT.

The chain carries TRBV6-5 and TRBJ2-1; 13 bases are a match to TRBD2. Germline V gene lookup returns CDR1 MNHEY and CDR2 SVGAGI. This CDR3 has 15 amino acids. The trim removed 5 bases at V and 6 bases at J, leaving 4 bases unmatched. The CDR3 loop is CASSTGLAGVNEQFF. The CDR3 DNA sequence: TGTGCCAGCAGTACCGGACTAGCGGGGGTCAATGAGCAGTTCTTC.

The gene calls are TRBV12-3 or TRBV12-4 and TRBJ2-7, with TRBD2 as a possible D gene (5 bases). Trimming took off 7 bases at V and 7 bases at J, with 17 bases between the two ends. This CDR3 is 13 amino acids long. CDR3 coding DNA: TGTGCCAGCACGAAGACTTTTCCGGGAGAGCAGTACTTC. Encoded protein: CASTKTFPGEQYF.

This clone came up a few times. The CDR3 spells CASSVGQGYQPQHF. Written as DNA, the CDR3 is TGTGCCAGCAGTGTGGGACAGGGTTATCAGCCCCAGCATTTT. This rearrangement joins TRBV27 to TRBJ1-5, with 9 bases identical to TRBD1. Germline CDR1 reads MNHEY; CDR2 reads SMNVEV (reference sequence). Trimming took 5 bases from V and 5 from J; bases not matched to a gene: 4. The CDR3 has 14 amino acids.

V and J are TRBV2 and TRBJ1-4; D remains unclear. The CDR3 is 12 residues long. Germline CDR1 reads SNHLY; CDR2 reads FYNNEI. V lost 6 bases and J lost 6, with 8 bases in between. The CDR3: CASSPLDEKLFF. The CDR3 bases are TGTGCCAGCAGCCCCCTCGATGAAAAACTGTTTTTT.

The CDR3: CAWSQGQGNQPQHF. CDR3 nucleotide sequence: TGTGCCTGGAGTCAAGGACAGGGTAATCAGCCCCAGCATTTT. The chain carries TRBV30 and TRBJ1-5; 8 bases agree with TRBD1. This CDR3 has 14 amino acids. Germline loops: CDR1 GTSNPN, CDR2 SVGIG (reference sequence). J was trimmed by 4 bases and V by 2 bases; bases with no gene match: 4.

This chain links TRBV4-2 with TRBJ1-2, with D perhaps matching TRBD1 (5 bases). This CDR3 is built from 14 residues. Germline loops: CDR1 LGHNA, CDR2 YNFKEQ. Trimming pared 0 bases from V and 8 bases from J, leaving 13 bases between. CDR3 DNA: TGTGCCAGCAGCCAAGATCAGGGTTTCAGGGGCTACACCTTC. Translating gives CASSQDQGFRGYTF.

The DNA of the CDR3 is TGTGCCAGCAGTTTCAAGGGAACAGGTAGCACAGATACGCAGTATTTT. Translation gives CASSFKGTGSTDTQYF. The chain links TRBV27 to TRBJ2-3, with D tentatively TRBD1 (5 bases). The length of the CDR3 is 16 residues. CDR1 is MNHEY and CDR2 is SMNVEV in the germline V gene (reference sequence). V was clipped by 3 bases and J by 0 bases, with 13 bases between them.

J is TRBJ2-3 and V is TRBV25-1; 9 bases align to TRBD1. V lost 6 bases to trimming and J lost 2 bases; unmatched junction nucleotides: 6. The length of the CDR3 is 15 residues. Germline V gives CDR1 MGHDK, CDR2 SYGVNS. Written as DNA, the CDR3 is TGTGCCAGCAGAAGCCGGGACAGGGCCACAGATACGCAGTATTTT. As protein: CASRSRDRATDTQYF.

The chain combines TRBV10-3 with TRBJ1-5; tentatively, D is TRBD1 (5 bases). CDR1 is ENHRY and CDR2 is SYGVKD in the germline V gene. The germline V and J ends were trimmed by 6 bases and 1 base, with 13 bases remaining between them. The CDR3 is made up of 15 amino acids. The CDR3 reads CAISPQGSSNQPQHF. CDR3 in DNA: TGTGCCATCAGCCCCCAGGGATCGAGCAATCAGCCCCAGCATTTT.

V usage is TRBV7-9 and J usage is TRBJ1-1, with a possible D match to TRBD1 (5 bases). The germline V gene encodes CDR1 SEHNR and CDR2 FQNEAQ (reference sequence). This CDR3 spans 16 amino acids. Trimming took 1 base from V and 1 from J, leaving 13 bases between them. This chain's CDR3 is CASSLGPARANTEAFF. In nucleotides, the CDR3 is TGTGCCAGCAGCTTAGGTCCGGCCAGGGCGAACACTGAAGCTTTCTTT.

The chain is built from TRBV4-2 and TRBJ2-1; 9 nucleotides line up with TRBD2. This CDR3 has 16 residues. Germline V CDR1 and CDR2: LGHNA, YNFKEQ. With V trimmed by 0 bases and J by 6 bases, 6 bases remained unmatched. The CDR3 DNA follows: TGTGCCAGCAGCCAAGATTTGGCGGGGGGGCCCAATGAGCAGTTCTTC. It translates to CASSQDLAGGPNEQFF.

The J gene is TRBJ1-2, the V gene TRBV12-5; 7 bases fit TRBD1. Germline V gene sequence: CDR1 LGHNT, CDR2 FRNRAP. Germline trimming cut 5 bases from V and 0 bases from J; bases unmatched to any gene: 9. The CDR3 contains 16 residues. The CDR3 loop reads CASGLGTASANYGYTF. CDR3 DNA: TGTGCTAGTGGTCTCGGGACAGCAAGTGCTAACTATGGCTACACCTTC.

The chain recombines TRBV5-5 with TRBJ2-3, with TRBD2 matching 7 bases. The V segment lost 4 bases and the J segment 2 bases; nucleotides outside the gene matches: 4. This CDR3 spans 14 amino acids. Germline lookup yields CDR1 SGHKS and CDR2 YYEKEE (reference sequence). The chain's CDR3 is CASSARDYTDTQYF. The CDR3 DNA reads TGTGCCAGCAGCGCACGGGACTACACAGATACGCAGTATTTT.